The 24 T cell receptor beta chains listed next were all sequenced from one sample in a study of T cell responses to AZD1222 COVID-19 vaccine (dated by TCRdb to about 2021). Explained via the paper, the time point label denotes: about 28 days (+/-7) after the second vaccine dose. Library construction relied on the immunoSEQ multiplex PCR assay. What TCRdb holds here is the immuneACCESS table cut down to in-frame rearrangements. Part of the clones is not present; checked against another copy, under half of the missing clones reflect an unresolved V gene, and the others are unexplained. The sample table contains 150,000 or so clones; only one count was recorded for roughly 88% of them. The ten most abundant clones make up about 5.9% of the sample. The sample consisted of peripheral blood, taken 28 days after the second AZD1222 dose. The origin of the receptors is an adult who received the AZD1222 COVID-19 vaccine.

V gene TRBV14 combines with J gene TRBJ1-5; 8 bases are a match to TRBD1. The germline CDR1 and CDR2 sequences are SGHDN and FVKESK. The CDR3 spans 18 residues. The junction had 15 bases not matched to a gene; V was cut back by 3 bases and J by 5 bases. CDR3 region: CASSHPHPRDRHYQPQHF. The CDR3 nucleotides are TGTGCCAGCAGCCACCCCCACCCGCGGGACAGGCATTATCAGCCCCAGCATTTT.

The V gene is TRBV9, the J gene TRBJ2-1; 10 positions match TRBD2. In germline, CDR1 is SGDLS, CDR2 YYNGEE. The CDR3 covers 15 residues. The trim removed 5 bases at V and 0 bases at J, leaving 2 bases unmatched. CDR3 nucleotide sequence: TGTGCCAGCAGGGCTAGCGGGAGCTCCTACAATGAGCAGTTCTTC. Translated, it gives CASRASGSSYNEQFF.

The chain uses TRBV2 and TRBJ1-2; D might be TRBD1 (5 bases). The V end lost 7 bases, the J end lost 3 bases, and 18 bases lay between the germline ends. The CDR3 runs to 15 residues. Germline CDR1 is SNHLY and CDR2 is FYNNEI. CDR3 amino acids: CASTLKGGADYGYTF. In nucleotides, the CDR3 is TGTGCCAGCACCCTGAAGGGAGGGGCGGACTATGGCTACACCTTC.

The chain is built from TRBV5-4 and TRBJ2-5; TRBD1 is a possible D gene (6 bases). This CDR3 is 16 amino acids long. Germline V gives CDR1 SGHNT, CDR2 YYREEE (reference sequence). Trimming pared 3 bases from V and 1 base from J, leaving 16 bases between. The CDR3 spells CASSSTTGRGQETQYF. As DNA, the CDR3 is TGTGCCAGCAGCTCAACCACAGGGAGAGGCCAAGAGACCCAGTACTTC. Full variable domain (rest looked up from reference TRBV5-4 and TRBJ2-5): ETGVTQSPTHLIKTRGQQVTLRCSSQSGHNTVSWYQQALGQGPQFIFQYYREEENGRGNFPPRFSGLQFPNYSSELNVNALELDDSALYLCASSSTTGRGQETQYFGPGTRLLVL.

This sequence joins TRBV7-2 and TRBJ1-2; D is unclear. This CDR3 is built from 14 residues. V was clipped by 7 bases and J by 2 bases, with 14 bases between them. CDR1 and CDR2 (germline): SGHTA, FQGNSA. The CDR3, as DNA: TGTGCCAGCACCCTCTCGAGGACCAACTATGGCTACACCTTC. It encodes CASTLSRTNYGYTF. The complete variable domain, with remaining parts taken from reference TRBV7-2 and TRBJ1-2, reads GAGVSQSPSNKVTEKGKDVELRCDPISGHTALYWYRQSLGQGLEFLIYFQGNSAPDKSGLPSDRFSAERTGGSVSTLTIQRTQQEDSAVYLCASTLSRTNYGYTFGSGTRLTVV.

This chain joins TRBV6-5 and TRBJ1-2, with TRBD1 identical over 11 bases. V gave up 7 bases and J gave up 7 bases; unmatched junction bases: 5. This CDR3 is 13 amino acids long. The germline gives CDR1 MNHEY, CDR2 SVGAGI. CDR3 in DNA: TGTGCCAGCACTCCTGGGACAGGGGGTGGCTACACCTTC. This encodes CASTPGTGGGYTF.

The V gene is TRBV5-1, the J gene TRBJ1-2, with a tentative D call TRBD1 (5 bases). Germline V gene data show CDR1 as SGHRS and CDR2 as YFSETQ. This CDR3 contains 15 residues. With 0 bases removed from V and 3 bases from J, the gap between germline ends came to 12 bases. CDR3 sequence: CASSLVAGSYYGYTF. In DNA, the CDR3 is TGCGCCAGCAGCTTGGTAGCAGGGAGTTACTATGGCTACACCTTC.

The rearrangement joins TRBV5-1 to TRBJ2-3; possibly TRBD2 for D (5 bases). The CDR3 runs to 13 residues. V lost 4 bases to trimming and J lost 8 bases, with 14 bases between them. Germline V lookup: CDR1 SGHRS, CDR2 YFSETQ. CDR3 region: CASSVQADGTQYF. As DNA, the CDR3 is TGCGCCAGCAGCGTCCAAGCGGATGGTACGCAGTATTTT.

This sequence joins TRBV7-6 and TRBJ1-4; D gene uncertain. CDR3 size: 14 residues. V shed 3 bases and J shed 6 bases, with 11 bases lying between them. Germline lookup yields CDR1 SGHVS and CDR2 FNYEAQ. The CDR3 DNA follows: TGTGCCAGCAGCTTGGGCAGAGGCCATGAAAAACTGTTTTTT. Amino acids: CASSLGRGHEKLFF.

The chain's CDR3 is CATARGTNQPQHF. The CDR3 nucleotides are TGTGCCACGGCAAGGGGGACCAATCAGCCCCAGCATTTT. The V and J genes are TRBV10-3 and TRBJ1-5, with D perhaps matching TRBD1 (6 bases). V was pared by 10 bases and J by 3 bases, with 13 bases between. CDR3 length equals 13 residues. Germline lookup yields CDR1 ENHRY and CDR2 SYGVKD.

This chain links TRBV5-6 with TRBJ2-5; D is undetermined. This CDR3 region has 8 residues. CDR1 and CDR2 (germline): SGHDT, YYEEEE. Trimming took 8 bases from V and 5 from J, leaving 1 base between them. CDR3 loop: CARETQYF. For the CDR3, the DNA is TGTGCCAGGGAGACCCAGTACTTC.

The rearrangement joins TRBV7-9 to TRBJ2-1; possibly TRBD2 for D (6 bases). The germline V and J ends were trimmed by 5 bases and 5 bases, with 10 bases remaining between them. Germline lookup yields CDR1 SEHNR and CDR2 FQNEAQ (reference sequence). The CDR3 is 13 residues long. Written as DNA, the CDR3 is TGTGCCAGCAGCCTGGGACTTAACAATGAGCAGTTCTTC. Translated: CASSLGLNNEQFF.

The rearrangement joins TRBV5-8 to TRBJ1-6; 9 bases agree with TRBD1. V lost 4 bases and J lost 10; bases outside the gene matches: 9. The CDR3 consists of 15 residues. Germline V lookup: CDR1 SGHTS, CDR2 YDEGEE. The DNA of the CDR3 is TGTGCCAGCAGCCTCAAAACAGGGGGCGGATCACCCCTCCACTTT. Translation: CASSLKTGGGSPLHF.

This chain uses TRBV29-1 with TRBJ1-2; a weak D match, TRBD1 (5 bases). The V gene lost 8 bases and the J gene lost 2 bases, with 15 bases spanning the gap. Germline lookup yields CDR1 SQVTM and CDR2 ANQGSEA. The CDR3 extends over 13 amino acids. The CDR3 coding sequence is TGCAGCCCTCTCGGGGCCACAAACTATGGCTACACCTTC. It encodes CSPLGATNYGYTF.

This clone came up a few times. The chain links TRBV19 to TRBJ2-5; D might be TRBD2 (6 bases). Trimming stripped 5 bases from V and 5 bases from J, with 21 bases between. Germline loops: CDR1 LNHDA, CDR2 SQIVND (reference sequence). The CDR3 runs 16 residues. The CDR3 reads CASSPHSASVPETQYF. Written as DNA, the CDR3 is TGTGCCAGTAGTCCCCATTCAGCTAGCGTCCCGGAGACCCAGTACTTC. Together with reference TRBV19 and TRBJ2-5, the CDR3 gives the full variable domain: DGGITQSPKYLFRKEGQNVTLSCEQNLNHDAMYWYRQDPGQGLRLIYYSQIVNDFQKGDIAEGYSVSREKKESFPLTVTSAQKNPTAFYLCASSPHSASVPETQYFGPGTRLLVL.

The chain carries TRBV19 and TRBJ1-2; the D gene is possibly TRBD1 (5 bases). Looked up from germline, CDR1 is LNHDA and CDR2 is SQIVND (reference sequence). Deletions cut 6 bases from V and 2 bases from J, with 13 bases between. This CDR3 region has 14 residues. The CDR3 reads CASSPGGKNYGYTF. The CDR3, as DNA: TGTGCCAGTAGCCCTGGGGGGAAAAACTATGGCTACACCTTC.

The chain uses TRBV25-1 and TRBJ1-6, with a weak D call TRBD1 (5 bases). This CDR3 comprises 14 residues. V shed 1 base and J shed 9 bases, with 10 bases lying between them. The germline CDR1 and CDR2 sequences are MGHDK and SYGVNS. CDR3 sequence (DNA): TGTGCCAGCAGTGAATGGGTCGGGGGTTCACCCCTCCACTTT. This gives the protein CASSEWVGGSPLHF.

The chain has TRBV13 and TRBJ2-2; D not resolved. This CDR3 has 16 residues. Germline V gene sequence: CDR1 PRHDT, CDR2 FYEKMQ (reference sequence). The V end was cut by 1 base, the J end by 0 bases, with 9 bases between. CDR3 sequence reads: CASSLALVTNTGELFF. The CDR3 DNA reads as TGTGCCAGCAGCTTAGCCCTCGTAACGAACACCGGGGAGCTGTTTTTT.

V and J are TRBV30 and TRBJ2-2; 10 nucleotides line up with TRBD1. The CDR3 is 15 amino acids. J was trimmed by 4 bases and V by 2 bases; bases with no gene match: 4. The germline CDR1 and CDR2 sequences are GTSNPN and SVGIG (reference sequence). As DNA, the CDR3 is TGTGCCTGGAGTTTCTGGACAGGGGGCACCGGGGAGCTGTTTTTT. This encodes CAWSFWTGGTGELFF.

In DNA, the CDR3 is TGTGCCAGTAGTATCTTCTCACAGGGAGACCAGCCCCAGCATTTT. It is translated as CASSIFSQGDQPQHF. The chain links TRBV19 to TRBJ1-5; TRBD1 might be the D (6 bases). The germline V and J ends were trimmed by 3 bases and 7 bases, with 16 bases remaining between them. This CDR3 has 15 amino acids. CDR1 LNHDA and CDR2 SQIVND come from the germline V gene (reference sequence).

CDR3 loop: CAWAFRGLNYGYTF. CDR3 nucleotides: TGTGCCTGGGCTTTCAGGGGGCTTAACTATGGCTACACCTTC. The V and J genes are TRBV30 and TRBJ1-2, with TRBD1 matching over 8 bases. The J segment lost 1 base and the V segment lost 5 bases, leaving 6 bases of the junction unmatched. The CDR3 is 14 amino acids. CDR1 and CDR2 (germline): GTSNPN, SVGIG (reference sequence).

This chain links TRBV4-2 with TRBJ2-3; TRBD2 might be the D (5 bases). Trimming removed 1 base from V and 4 bases from J, with 15 bases in between. Germline V gene data show CDR1 as LGHNA and CDR2 as YNFKEQ. This CDR3 region has 16 residues. The CDR3 DNA sequence: TGTGCCAGCAGCCAAGCCGCCATAGCGAAGCCAGATACGCAGTATTTT. It is translated as CASSQAAIAKPDTQYF.

Details on this clone: At one boundary the junction diverges from the germline segment, which might be a read error. The rearrangement uses TRBV30 and TRBJ2-2, with D perhaps matching TRBD2 (7 bases). Germline loops: CDR1 GTSNPN, CDR2 SVGIG (reference sequence). The CDR3 has 15 amino acids. The chain's CDR3 is CARRGGMVPTGELFF. Here the CDR3 DNA reads TGTGCCCGGAGGGGGGGGATGGTTCCTACCGGGGAGCTGTTTTTT.

This chain links TRBV19 with TRBJ2-7, with TRBD1 matching over 7 bases. V dropped 5 bases and J dropped 2; count of bases not matched to a gene: 3. This CDR3 contains 13 residues. The germline V gene encodes CDR1 LNHDA and CDR2 SQIVND (reference sequence). In DNA, the CDR3 is TGTGCCAGTAGTCTCGACAGGGCCTACGAGCAGTACTTC. The encoded protein is CASSLDRAYEQYF.